The entry that follows covers one T cell receptor (beta chain) sequence. The sample belongs to a study of cytomegalovirus exposure and HLA in healthy donors. PCR involved 60 Vbeta and 13 Jbeta primers. Clones were sequenced by immunoSEQ multiplex PCR, and TCRdb holds only the in-frame ones, with some missing. The sample has 130,000 or so clones; roughly three quarters are singletons. Looked up from germline, CDR1 is SEHNR and CDR2 is FQNEAQ (reference sequence). V shed 4 bases and J 7 bases; nucleotides not matched to a gene: 7. This CDR3 has 14 amino acids. Sequencing used PBMCs. This receptor was taken from a woman in her forties in good health and CMV-seronegative. The chain combines TRBV7-9 with TRBJ1-1; 9 bases line up with TRBD1. CDR3 sequence (DNA): TGTGCCAGCAGCTCCCGGGACAGGGACCTTGAAGCTTTCTTT. Encoded protein: CASSSRDRDLEAFF.